The rows below give T cell receptor beta chains drawn from one sample of a study of CD8 T cells in Susac syndrome. MiXCR, applied by TCRdb to the immunoSEQ multiplex PCR reads, yields one record per CDR3 protein. In the table there are about 66,000 distinct CDR3 sequences, about 94% of which are singletons. Material for sequencing was CD8+ T cells from PBMCs. These receptors all come from a human donor with multiple sclerosis. Each CDR3 is given with its conserved first and last residue. A D gene is named only where the DNA matches it firmly. Expanded clones get a size class; other rows say once, few or many, or leave the size out.

V gene,CDR3 length,J gene,clone size,D gene,CDR3 protein,CDR3 DNA
TRBV7-9,16,TRBJ2-2,-,TRBD2,CASSSWTSGSSGELFF,TGTGCCAGCAGCTCGTGGACTAGCGGGAGTTCCGGGGAGCTGTTTTTT
TRBV5-6,12,TRBJ2-5,-,-,CASGGGMETQYF,TGTGCCAGCGGGGGTGGTATGGAGACCCAGTACTTC
TRBV28,16,TRBJ2-7,-,-,CASSQRSSGWPYEQYF,TGTGCCAGCAGTCAACGATCCTCAGGGTGGCCCTACGAGCAGTACTTC
TRBV4-1,15,TRBJ1-2,-,TRBD1,CASRSDRGLRDGYTF,TGCGCCAGCAGGTCCGACAGGGGGCTTCGCGATGGCTACACCTTC
TRBV3-1,16,TRBJ1-3,-,-,CASSPIPRAAGNTIYF,TGTGCCAGCAGCCCTATTCCGAGGGCGGCTGGAAACACCATATATTTT
TRBV27,13,TRBJ2-7,-,-,CASSLSVSYEQYF,TGTGCCAGCAGTTTATCGGTCAGCTACGAGCAGTACTTC
TRBV28,13,TRBJ2-3,-,-,CASTGHITDTQYF,TGTGCCAGCACCGGACACATCACAGATACGCAGTATTTT
TRBV30,14,TRBJ1-1,-,TRBD1,CAWSYKWGTGEAFF,TGTGCCTGGAGCTACAAATGGGGGACAGGGGAAGCTTTCTTT
TRBV29-1,12,TRBJ1-2,-,-,CSVEGLGIGYTF,TGCAGCGTTGAAGGTTTGGGAATAGGCTACACCTTC
TRBV27,14,TRBJ1-1,-,-,CASWTPGGYTEAFF,TGTGCCAGCTGGACCCCGGGGGGATACACTGAAGCTTTCTTT
TRBV4-1,13,TRBJ2-7,-,-,CASSQDLAYEQYF,TGCGCCAGCAGCCAAGATTTGGCCTACGAGCAGTACTTC
TRBV12-3/TRBV12-4,10,TRBJ1-1,-,-,CASSFAEAFF,TGTGCCAGCAGTTTTGCTGAAGCTTTCTTT
TRBV20-1,13,TRBJ1-3,-,-,CSARPPRGNTIYF,TGCAGTGCTAGACCCCCACGAGGAAACACCATATATTTT
TRBV5-6,12,TRBJ2-3,-,TRBD1,CASSLGQGTQYF,TGTGCCAGCAGCCTTGGACAGGGCACGCAGTATTTT
TRBV7-9,17,TRBJ2-7,once,TRBD2,CASSLVMTSGPTYEQYF,TGTGCCAGCAGCTTAGTAATGACTAGCGGGCCCACCTACGAGCAGTACTTC
TRBV2,13,TRBJ1-2,-,-,CASSESTDYGYTF,TGTGCCAGCAGTGAGTCGACAGACTATGGCTACACCTTC
TRBV3-1,15,TRBJ2-1,-,-,CASSQDTIPYNEQFF,TGTGCCAGCAGCCAAGATACGATCCCCTACAATGAGCAGTTCTTC
TRBV30,13,TRBJ2-7,-,TRBD2,CACNSGGVYEQYF,TGTGCCTGCAATAGCGGGGGAGTCTACGAGCAGTACTTC
TRBV30,10,TRBJ2-1,-,-,CAWSDGWQFF,TGTGCCTGGAGTGACGGGTGGCAGTTCTTC
TRBV28,17,TRBJ2-5,-,TRBD1,CASSSPTGGIDQETQYF,TGTGCCAGCAGTTCTCCGACAGGGGGCATTGACCAAGAGACCCAGTACTTC
TRBV2,9,TRBJ2-5,-,-,CASTETQYF,TGTGCCAGCACGGAGACCCAGTACTTC
TRBV28,15,TRBJ2-7,-,-,CASSLVRQGSYEQYF,TGTGCCAGCAGTTTGGTGCGGCAGGGTTCCTACGAGCAGTACTTC